This T cell receptor beta chain is drawn from a study of blood T cell repertoires in COVID-19. This clone has just one count. Sequence at one end of the junction differs from germline and may be a read error. TCRdb keeps only in-frame clones here, not all; method: immunoSEQ multiplex PCR. This sample has 250,000 to 350,000 clones; 85% to 90% occur once, and the top ten carry 6.3%. Germline V gene data show CDR1 as DFQATT and CDR2 as SNEGSKA (reference sequence). The CDR3 runs to 9 residues. The chain couples TRBV20-1 to TRBJ1-1, with D possibly matching TRBD1 (5 bases). The sequencing sample was made of peripheral blood. This sequence originates from a woman aged 50 to 60 with COVID-19, enrolled during active disease. CDR3 loop: CSAARRTTF. In DNA, the CDR3 is TGCAGTGCTGCCCGCCGGACAACATTT.